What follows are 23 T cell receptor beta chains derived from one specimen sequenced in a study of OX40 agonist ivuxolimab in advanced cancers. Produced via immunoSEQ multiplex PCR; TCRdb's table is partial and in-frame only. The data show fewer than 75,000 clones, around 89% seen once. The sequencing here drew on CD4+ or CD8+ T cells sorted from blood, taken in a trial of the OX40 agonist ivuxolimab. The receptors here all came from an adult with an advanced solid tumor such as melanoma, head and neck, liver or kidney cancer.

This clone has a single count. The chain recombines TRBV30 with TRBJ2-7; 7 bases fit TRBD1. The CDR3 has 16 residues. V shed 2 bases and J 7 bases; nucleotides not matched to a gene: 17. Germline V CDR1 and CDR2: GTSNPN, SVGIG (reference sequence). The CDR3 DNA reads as TGTGCCTGGAGTATACTGACAGGGCTGGCTTGGGTAGAGCAGTACTTC. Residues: CAWSILTGLAWVEQYF.

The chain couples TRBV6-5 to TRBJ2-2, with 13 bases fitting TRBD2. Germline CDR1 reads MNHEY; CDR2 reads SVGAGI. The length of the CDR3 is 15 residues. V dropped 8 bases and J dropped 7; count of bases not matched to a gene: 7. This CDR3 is CASRGTSGIVGELFF. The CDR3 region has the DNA TGTGCCAGCCGAGGGACTAGCGGGATAGTCGGGGAGCTGTTTTTT.

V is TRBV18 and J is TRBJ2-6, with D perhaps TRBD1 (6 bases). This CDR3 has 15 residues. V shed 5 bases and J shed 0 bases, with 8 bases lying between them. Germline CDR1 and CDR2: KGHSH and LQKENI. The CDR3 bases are TGTGCCAGCTCAGGGGGCCTCTCTGGGGCCAACGTCCTGACTTTC. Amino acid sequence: CASSGGLSGANVLTF.

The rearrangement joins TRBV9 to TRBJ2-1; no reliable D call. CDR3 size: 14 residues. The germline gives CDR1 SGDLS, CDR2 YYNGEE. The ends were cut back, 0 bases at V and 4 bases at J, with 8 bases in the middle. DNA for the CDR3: TGTGCCAGCAGCGTAGGGGCCCAGTACAATGAGCAGTTCTTC. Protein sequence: CASSVGAQYNEQFF.

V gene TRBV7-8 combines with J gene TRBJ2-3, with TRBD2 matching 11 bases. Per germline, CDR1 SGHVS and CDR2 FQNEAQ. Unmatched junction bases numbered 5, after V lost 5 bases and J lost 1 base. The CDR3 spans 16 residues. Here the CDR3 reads CASSRLAGLGTDTQYF. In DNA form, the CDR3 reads TGTGCCAGCAGCCGACTAGCGGGGCTAGGCACAGATACGCAGTATTTT. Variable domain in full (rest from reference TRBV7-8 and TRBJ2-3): GAGVSQSPRYKVAKRGQDVALRCDPISGHVSLFWYQQALGQGPEFLTYFQNEAQLDKSGLPSDRFFAERPEGSVSTLKIQRTQQEDSAVYLCASSRLAGLGTDTQYFGPGTRLTVL.

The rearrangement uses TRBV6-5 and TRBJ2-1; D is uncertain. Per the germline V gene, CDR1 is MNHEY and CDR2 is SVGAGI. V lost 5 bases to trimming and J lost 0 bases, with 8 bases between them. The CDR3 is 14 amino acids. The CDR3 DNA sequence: TGTGCCAGCAGTAGGCGGACCTCCTACAATGAGCAGTTCTTC. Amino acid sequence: CASSRRTSYNEQFF.

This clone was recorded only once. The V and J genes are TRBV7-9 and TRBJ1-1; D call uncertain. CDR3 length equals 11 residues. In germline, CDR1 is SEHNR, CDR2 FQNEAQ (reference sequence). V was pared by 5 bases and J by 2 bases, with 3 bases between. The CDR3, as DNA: TGTGCCAGCAGCCACAACACTGAAGCTTTCTTT. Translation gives CASSHNTEAFF.

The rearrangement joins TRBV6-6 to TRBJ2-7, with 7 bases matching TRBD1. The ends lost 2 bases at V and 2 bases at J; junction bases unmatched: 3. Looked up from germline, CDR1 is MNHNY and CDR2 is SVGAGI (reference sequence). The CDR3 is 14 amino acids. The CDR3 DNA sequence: TGTGCCAGCAGTTACGGGGACAGACCCTACGAGCAGTACTTC. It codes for CASSYGDRPYEQYF.

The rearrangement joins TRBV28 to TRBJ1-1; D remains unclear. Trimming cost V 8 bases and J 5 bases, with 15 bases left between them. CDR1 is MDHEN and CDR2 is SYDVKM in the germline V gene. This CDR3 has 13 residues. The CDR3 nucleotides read TGTGCCAGCTCGCCCAGGTGGAAGACTGAAGCTTTCTTT. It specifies CASSPRWKTEAFF.

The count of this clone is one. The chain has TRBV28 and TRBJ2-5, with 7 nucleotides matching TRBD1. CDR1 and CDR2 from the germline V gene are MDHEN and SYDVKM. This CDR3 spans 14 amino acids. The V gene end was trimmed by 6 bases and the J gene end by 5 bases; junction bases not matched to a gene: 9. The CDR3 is CASRTGANGETQYF. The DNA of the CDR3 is TGTGCCAGCAGAACAGGGGCCAACGGGGAGACCCAGTACTTC.

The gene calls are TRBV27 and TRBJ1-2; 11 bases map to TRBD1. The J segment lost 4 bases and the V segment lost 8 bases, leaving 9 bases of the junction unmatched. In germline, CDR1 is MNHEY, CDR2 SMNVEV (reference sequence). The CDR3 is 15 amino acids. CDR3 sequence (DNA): TGTGCCAGCGCTCTTACCGGACAGGGGGCCTATGGCTACACCTTC. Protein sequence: CASALTGQGAYGYTF.

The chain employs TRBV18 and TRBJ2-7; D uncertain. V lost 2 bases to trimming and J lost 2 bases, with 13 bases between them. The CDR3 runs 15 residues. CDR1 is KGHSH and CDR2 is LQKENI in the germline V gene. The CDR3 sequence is CASSPVNSVPYEQYF. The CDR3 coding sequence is TGTGCCAGCTCACCAGTTAATTCGGTCCCCTACGAGCAGTACTTC. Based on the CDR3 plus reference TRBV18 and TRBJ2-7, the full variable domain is NAGVMQNPRHLVRRRGQEARLRCSPMKGHSHVYWYRQLPEEGLKFMVYLQKENIIDESGMPKERFSAEFPKEGPSILRIQQVVRGDSAAYFCASSPVNSVPYEQYFGPGTRLTVT.

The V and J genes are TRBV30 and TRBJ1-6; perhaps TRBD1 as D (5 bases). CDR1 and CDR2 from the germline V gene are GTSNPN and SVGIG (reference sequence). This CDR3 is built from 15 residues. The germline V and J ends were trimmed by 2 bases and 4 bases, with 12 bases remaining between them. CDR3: CAWSMGPQYNSPLHF. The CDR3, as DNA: TGTGCCTGGAGTATGGGACCGCAGTATAATTCACCCCTCCACTTT.

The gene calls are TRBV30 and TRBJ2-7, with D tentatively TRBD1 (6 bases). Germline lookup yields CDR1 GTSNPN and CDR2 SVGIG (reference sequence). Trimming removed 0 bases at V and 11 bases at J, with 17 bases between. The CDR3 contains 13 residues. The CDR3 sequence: CAWSVQIQGTKYF. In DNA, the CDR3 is TGTGCCTGGAGTGTCCAGATTCAGGGGACGAAGTACTTC.

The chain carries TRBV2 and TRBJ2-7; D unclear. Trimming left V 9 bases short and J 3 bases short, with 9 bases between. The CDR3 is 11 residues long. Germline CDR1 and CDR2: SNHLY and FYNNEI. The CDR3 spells CASVESYEQYF. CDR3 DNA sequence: TGTGCCAGTGTAGAAAGCTACGAGCAGTACTTC.

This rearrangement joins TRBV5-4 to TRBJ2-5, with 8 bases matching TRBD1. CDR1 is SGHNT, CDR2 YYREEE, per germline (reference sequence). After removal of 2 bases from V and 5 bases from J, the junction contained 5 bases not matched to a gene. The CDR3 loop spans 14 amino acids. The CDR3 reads CASSFRTGTETQYF. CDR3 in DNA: TGTGCCAGCAGCTTTCGGACAGGGACGGAGACCCAGTACTTC.

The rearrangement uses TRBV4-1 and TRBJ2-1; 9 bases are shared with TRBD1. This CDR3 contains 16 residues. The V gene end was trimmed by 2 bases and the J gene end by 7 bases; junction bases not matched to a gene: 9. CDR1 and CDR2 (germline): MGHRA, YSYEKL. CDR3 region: CASSQPDRGYWNEQFF. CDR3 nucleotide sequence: TGCGCCAGCAGCCAACCTGACAGGGGGTATTGGAATGAGCAGTTCTTC.

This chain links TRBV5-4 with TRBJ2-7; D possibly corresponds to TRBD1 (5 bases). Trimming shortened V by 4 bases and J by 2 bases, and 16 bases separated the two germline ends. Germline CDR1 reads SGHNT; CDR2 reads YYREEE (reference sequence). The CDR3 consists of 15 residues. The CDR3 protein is CASSRGWSVPYEQYF. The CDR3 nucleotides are TGTGCCAGCAGCAGGGGTTGGTCAGTCCCCTACGAGCAGTACTTC. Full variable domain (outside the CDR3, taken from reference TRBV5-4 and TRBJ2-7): ETGVTQSPTHLIKTRGQQVTLRCSSQSGHNTVSWYQQALGQGPQFIFQYYREEENGRGNFPPRFSGLQFPNYSSELNVNALELDDSALYLCASSRGWSVPYEQYFGPGTRLTVT.

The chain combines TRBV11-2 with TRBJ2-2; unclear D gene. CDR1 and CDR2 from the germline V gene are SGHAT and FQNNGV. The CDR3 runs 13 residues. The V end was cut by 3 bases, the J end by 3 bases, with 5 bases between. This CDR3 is CASSFGHTGELFF. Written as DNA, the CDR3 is TGTGCCAGCAGCTTTGGCCACACCGGGGAGCTGTTTTTT.

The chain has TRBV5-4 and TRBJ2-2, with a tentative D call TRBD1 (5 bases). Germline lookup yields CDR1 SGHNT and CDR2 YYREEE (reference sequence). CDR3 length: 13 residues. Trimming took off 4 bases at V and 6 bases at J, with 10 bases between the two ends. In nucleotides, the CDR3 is TGTGCCAGCAGCGTACAGGTTTCCGGGGAGCTGTTTTTT. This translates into CASSVQVSGELFF.

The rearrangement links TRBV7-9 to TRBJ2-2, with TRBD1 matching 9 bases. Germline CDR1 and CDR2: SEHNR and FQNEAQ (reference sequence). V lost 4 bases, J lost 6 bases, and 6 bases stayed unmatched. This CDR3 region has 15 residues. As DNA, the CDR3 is TGTGCCAGCAGCTCGGGACAGGGAGTCCCCGGGGAGCTGTTTTTT. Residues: CASSSGQGVPGELFF.

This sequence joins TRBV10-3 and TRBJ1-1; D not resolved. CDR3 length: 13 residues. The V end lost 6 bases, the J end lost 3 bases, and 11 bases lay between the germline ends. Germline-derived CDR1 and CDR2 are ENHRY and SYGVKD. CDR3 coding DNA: TGTGCCATCAGACCCGACGGATACACTGAAGCTTTCTTT. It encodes CAIRPDGYTEAFF.

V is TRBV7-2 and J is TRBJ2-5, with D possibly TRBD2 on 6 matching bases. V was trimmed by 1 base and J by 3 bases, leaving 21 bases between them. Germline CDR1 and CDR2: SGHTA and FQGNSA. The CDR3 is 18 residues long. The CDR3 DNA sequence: TGTGCCAGCAGCTTAGGGGGATGGCGCGGGACCCGGAAAGAGACCCAGTACTTC. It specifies CASSLGGWRGTRKETQYF.